This T cell receptor (beta chain) stems from a study of OX40 agonist ivuxolimab in advanced cancers. Looking at the study overall: The study treated patients with ivuxolimab, an agonistic anti-OX40 (CD134) antibody. Age averaged 60 years (range about 23 to 80), and more than 80% were male. Study-wide results and limits: Low normalized clonal expansion also occurred in some nonresponding patients. Undetermined was the antigen specificity of the expanded peripheral T cells.

Germline V CDR1 and CDR2: GTSNPN, SVGIG (reference sequence). V dropped 0 bases and J dropped 4 bases, with 3 bases sitting between them. The CDR3 covers 11 residues. Repertoires were generated with immunoSEQ multiplex PCR, while TCRdb's copy carries only in-frame clones and drops some. The sample records tens of thousands of clones, approximately 90% being singletons. Worth noting for this clone: Its antigen is undetermined.

This chain links TRBV30 with TRBJ2-5; the D is unclear. This clonotype originated in an adult with an advanced solid tumor such as melanoma, head and neck, liver or kidney cancer. This material consisted of CD4+ or CD8+ T cells sorted from blood, taken in a trial of the OX40 agonist ivuxolimab. In DNA, the CDR3 is TGTGCCTGGAGTGTACGAGAGACCCAGTACTTC. It specifies CAWSVRETQYF.